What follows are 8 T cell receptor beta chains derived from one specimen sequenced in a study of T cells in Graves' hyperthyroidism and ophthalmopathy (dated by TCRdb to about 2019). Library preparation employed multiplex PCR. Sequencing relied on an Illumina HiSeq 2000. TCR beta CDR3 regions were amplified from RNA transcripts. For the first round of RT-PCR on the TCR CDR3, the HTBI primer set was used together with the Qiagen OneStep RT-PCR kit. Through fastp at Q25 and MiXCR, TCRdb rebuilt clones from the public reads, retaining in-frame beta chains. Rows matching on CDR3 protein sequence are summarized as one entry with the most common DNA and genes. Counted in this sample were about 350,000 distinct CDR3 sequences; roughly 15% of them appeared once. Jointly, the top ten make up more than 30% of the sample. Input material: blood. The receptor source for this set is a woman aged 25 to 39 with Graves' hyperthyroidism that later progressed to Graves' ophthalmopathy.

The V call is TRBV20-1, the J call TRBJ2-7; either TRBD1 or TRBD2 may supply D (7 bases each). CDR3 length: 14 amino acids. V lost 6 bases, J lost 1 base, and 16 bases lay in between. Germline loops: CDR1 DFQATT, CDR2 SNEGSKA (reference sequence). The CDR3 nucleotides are TGCAGTGCGAGGGGGACAGCGGGATCCTACGAGCAGTACTTC. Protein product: CSARGTAGSYEQYF.

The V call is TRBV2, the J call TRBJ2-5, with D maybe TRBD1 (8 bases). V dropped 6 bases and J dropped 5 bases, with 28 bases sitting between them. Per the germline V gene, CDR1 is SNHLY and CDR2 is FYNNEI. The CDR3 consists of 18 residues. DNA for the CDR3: TGTGCCAGCAGCGTCAAGGGACAGGAGCCGCTCGGGGGGGAGACCCAGTACTTC. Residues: CASSVKGQEPLGGETQYF.

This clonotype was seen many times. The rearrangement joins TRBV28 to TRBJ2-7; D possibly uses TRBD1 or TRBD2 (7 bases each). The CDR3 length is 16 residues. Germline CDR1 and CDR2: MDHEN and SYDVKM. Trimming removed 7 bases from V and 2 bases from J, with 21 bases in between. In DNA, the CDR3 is TGTGCCAGCACCCAGGGGGGGGGCGGGGCCCCCTACGAGCAGTACTTC. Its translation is CASTQGGGGAPYEQYF.

As DNA, the CDR3 is TGCAGTGCTAGTCGTAGCGGGTGGGCAGATACGCAGTATTTT. It is translated as CSASRSGWADTQYF. The chain joins TRBV20-1 to TRBJ2-3, with 7 bases aligning to TRBD2. After removal of 3 bases from V and 4 bases from J, the junction contained 7 bases not matched to a gene. Germline lookup yields CDR1 DFQATT and CDR2 SNEGSKA (reference sequence). The CDR3 contains 14 residues.

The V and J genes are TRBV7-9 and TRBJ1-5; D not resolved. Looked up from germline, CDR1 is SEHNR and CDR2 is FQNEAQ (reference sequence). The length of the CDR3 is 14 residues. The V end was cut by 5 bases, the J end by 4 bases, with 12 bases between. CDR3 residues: CASSPWGQNQPQHF. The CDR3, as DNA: TGTGCCAGCAGCCCTTGGGGTCAAAATCAGCCCCAGCATTTT.

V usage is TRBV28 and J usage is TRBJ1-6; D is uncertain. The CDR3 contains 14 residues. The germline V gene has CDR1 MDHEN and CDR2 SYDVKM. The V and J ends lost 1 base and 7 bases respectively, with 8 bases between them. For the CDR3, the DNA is TGTGCCAGCAGTTTATTAGAGAGAAATTCACCCCTCCACTTT. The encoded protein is CASSLLERNSPLHF.

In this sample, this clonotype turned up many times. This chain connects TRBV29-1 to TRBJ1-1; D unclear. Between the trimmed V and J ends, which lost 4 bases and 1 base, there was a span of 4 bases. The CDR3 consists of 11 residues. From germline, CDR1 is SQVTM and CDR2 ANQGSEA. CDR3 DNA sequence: TGCAGCGTTGTCGAGAACACTGAAGCTTTCTTT. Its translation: CSVVENTEAFF.

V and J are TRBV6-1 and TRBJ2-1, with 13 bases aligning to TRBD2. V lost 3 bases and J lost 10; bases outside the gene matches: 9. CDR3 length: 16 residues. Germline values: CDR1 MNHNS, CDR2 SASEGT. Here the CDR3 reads CASSDYWTSGSSEQFF. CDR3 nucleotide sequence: TGTGCCAGCAGTGATTACTGGACTAGCGGGAGCTCGGAGCAGTTCTTC.